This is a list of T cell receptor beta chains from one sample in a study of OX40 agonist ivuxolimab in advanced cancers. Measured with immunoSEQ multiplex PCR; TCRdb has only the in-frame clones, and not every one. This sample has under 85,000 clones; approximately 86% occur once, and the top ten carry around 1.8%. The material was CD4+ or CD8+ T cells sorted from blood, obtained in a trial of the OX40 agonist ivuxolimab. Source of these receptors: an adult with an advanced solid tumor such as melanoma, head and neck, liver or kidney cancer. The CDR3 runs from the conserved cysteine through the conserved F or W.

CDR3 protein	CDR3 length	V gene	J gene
CASSPSIGKYEQYF	14	TRBV27	TRBJ2-7
CASSLVGSTEAFF	13	TRBV7-3	TRBJ1-1
CASSGTGNTIYF	12	TRBV2	TRBJ1-3
CAISPLAGGHNEQFF	15	TRBV10-3	TRBJ2-1
CASSEGTVSGNTIYF	15	TRBV6-1	TRBJ1-3
CASSSTSGVTEQYF	14	TRBV7-6	NA
CASSEARQGGFGNTIYF	17	TRBV2	TRBJ1-3
CASSLGTAMRQYF	13	TRBV11-1	TRBJ2-7
CASSLRAGLQYGYTF	15	TRBV5-4	TRBJ1-2
CASSLAVRTSYEQYF	15	TRBV5-6	TRBJ2-7
CAISNRDAGSYEQYF	15	TRBV10-3	TRBJ2-7
CASSMRGPGEKLFF	14	TRBV19	TRBJ1-4
CASRKVGDIAQHF	13	TRBV7-2	TRBJ1-5
CASSQDKGQGFYGYTF	16	TRBV4-2	TRBJ1-2
CASSEARQGLYEKLFF	16	TRBV2	TRBJ1-4
CASSLRAGQDSYEQYF	16	TRBV5-5	TRBJ2-7
CASSPRGMNEQYF	13	TRBV9	TRBJ2-7
CASSYQRGTYEAFF	14	TRBV7-8	TRBJ1-1
CASSQGTGIWEQYF	14	TRBV7-2	TRBJ2-7
CASSRRRGAPIRGYTF	16	TRBV7-9	TRBJ1-2
CASSRRGASSEAFF	14	TRBV28	TRBJ1-1
CASSLRTRLNYGYTF	15	TRBV28	TRBJ1-2
CASSLGLGAQETQYF	15	TRBV5-1	TRBJ2-5
CASSVDFGDTQYF	13	TRBV9	TRBJ2-3
CASRNQANTEAFF	13	TRBV2	TRBJ1-1
CASRVRQVGYEQYF	14	TRBV10-2	TRBJ2-7
CASSSGGGNGYTF	13	TRBV5-1	TRBJ1-2
CASSPAGGGEKLFF	14	TRBV18	TRBJ1-4
CASSEDLLSSYNEQFF	16	TRBV9	TRBJ2-1
CASSSNRDIQYF	12	TRBV11-2	TRBJ2-4